These 19 T cell receptor beta chains came from one sample sequenced in a study of tissue T cells after allogeneic stem cell transplantation. This table comes from immunoSEQ multiplex PCR, and its TCRdb copy is limited to in-frame clones, with some not included. The profile covers over 4,000 clones, with about 71% appearing a single time and 6.9% taken by the ten largest. The sample here was left colon tissue, taken at autopsy. Receptor source: a male donor older than 55 with lung cancer.

This clone was seen once. The CDR3 DNA sequence: TGTGCCACCAGCACGGGAGGGAGTGGTAGCTATGGCTACACCTTC. As protein: CATSTGGSGSYGYTF. The chain links TRBV15 to TRBJ1-2, with D unclear. Germline assignment: CDR1 LNHNV and CDR2 YYDKDF (reference sequence). Trimming shortened V by 4 bases and J by 4 bases, and 16 bases separated the two germline ends. CDR3 size: 15 residues.

The V gene is TRBV6-2 or TRBV6-3, the J gene TRBJ1-5, with D hard to call. The germline V gene encodes CDR1 MNHEY and CDR2 SVGEGT. V lost 2 bases to trimming and J lost 3 bases, with 17 bases between them. There are 17 residues in the CDR3. As DNA, the CDR3 is TGTGCCAGCAGTTACGGCACCCACGGAGGGATCAATCAGCCCCAGCATTTT. Protein sequence: CASSYGTHGGINQPQHF.

The DNA for the CDR3 is TGTGCCAGCAGCTTGCGGGAGTTCGGGGAGCTGTTTTTT. Translated: CASSLREFGELFF. The chain employs TRBV28 and TRBJ2-2, with 7 bases matching TRBD2. Germline CDR1 reads MDHEN; CDR2 reads SYDVKM. The CDR3 totals 13 residues. Unmatched junction bases numbered 5, after V lost 6 bases and J lost 7 bases.

In its sample, this clone was seen once. V usage is TRBV4-3 and J usage is TRBJ2-2; TRBD2 is a possible D gene (5 bases). From germline, CDR1 is LGHNA and CDR2 YSLEER. V was pared by 2 bases and J by 9 bases, with 22 bases between. The CDR3 covers 17 residues. The CDR3 DNA sequence: TGCGCCAGCAGCCAATTTTCGACGGGATGGACCCAGCGGGAGCTGTTTTTT. Translating it yields CASSQFSTGWTQRELFF.

The CDR3 DNA is TGTGCCAGCAGTTACTCCGGGGCGCTGACGGGTGGCTACACCTTC. It codes for CASSYSGALTGGYTF. V usage is TRBV6-6 and J usage is TRBJ1-2, with D possibly being TRBD1 (5 bases). The CDR3 is 15 amino acids. CDR1 is MNHNY, CDR2 SVGAGI, per germline (reference sequence). V was clipped by 0 bases and J by 7 bases, with 15 bases between them.

In its sample, this clone is large. This chain uses TRBV29-1 with TRBJ2-3; TRBD2 agrees at 13 bases. Losses at the gene ends were 7 bases for V and 2 bases for J; bases not matched to a gene: 6. This CDR3 has 15 amino acids. Germline V gene data show CDR1 as SQVTM and CDR2 as ANQGSEA. CDR3 nucleotides: TGCAGCGCTGTACTAGCGGGAGGGTCCACAGATACGCAGTATTTT. This translates into CSAVLAGGSTDTQYF.

The chain links TRBV4-3 to TRBJ2-3, with 13 bases aligning to TRBD2. The trim removed 4 bases at V and 5 bases at J, leaving 6 bases unmatched. The CDR3 is 16 residues long. Germline V CDR1 and CDR2: LGHNA, YSLEER. The CDR3 coding sequence is TGCGCCAGCAGCCGAGGACTAGCGGGAGCCATAGATACGCAGTATTTT. Its protein product is CASSRGLAGAIDTQYF.

This clone ranks as medium-sized. This sample includes further DNA sequences coding for the same CDR3. The chain combines TRBV18 with TRBJ1-6; D is unresolved. Deletions cut 3 bases from V and 1 base from J, with 1 base between. CDR3 size: 13 residues. The germline CDR1 and CDR2 sequences are KGHSH and LQKENI. In DNA form, the CDR3 reads TGTGCCAGCTCACCTTCCTATAATTCACCCCTCCACTTT. It is translated as CASSPSYNSPLHF.

This chain joins TRBV6-4 and TRBJ2-2; possible D gene TRBD1, 5 bases. CDR3 length equals 17 residues. The germline CDR1 and CDR2 sequences are MRHNA and SNTAGT. V was pared by 3 bases and J by 0 bases, with 14 bases between. The CDR3 DNA sequence: TGTGCCAGCAGTGATGGCAGGGCAGTGACGAACACCGGGGAGCTGTTTTTT. It is translated as CASSDGRAVTNTGELFF.

The genes are TRBV3-1 (or the pseudogene TRBV3-2) and TRBJ1-2; D ambiguous. Germline V CDR1 and CDR2: LGHDT, YNNKEL (reference sequence). With 3 bases removed from V and 1 base from J, the gap between germline ends came to 3 bases. This CDR3 has 12 amino acids. The CDR3 is CASSQDNYGYTF. The CDR3 DNA reads as TGTGCCAGCAGCCAGGATAACTATGGCTACACCTTC.

The rearrangement uses TRBV5-1 and TRBJ1-1; D perhaps matches TRBD1 (6 bases). V lost 4 bases, J lost 0 bases, and 10 bases lay in between. CDR3 length: 14 amino acids. Per the germline V gene, CDR1 is SGHRS and CDR2 is YFSETQ. The CDR3 DNA is TGCGCCAGCAGCGCGGACAGTATGAACACTGAAGCTTTCTTT. Translated, it gives CASSADSMNTEAFF. The entire variable domain, with the rest obtained from reference TRBV5-1 and TRBJ1-1, is as follows: KAGVTQTPRYLIKTRGQQVTLSCSPISGHRSVSWYQQTPGQGLQFLFEYFSETQRNKGNFPGRFSGRQFSNSRSEMNVSTLELGDSALYLCASSADSMNTEAFFGQGTRLTVV.

The V gene is TRBV29-1, the J gene TRBJ2-1; no definite D call. The germline V gene encodes CDR1 SQVTM and CDR2 ANQGSEA. CDR3 size: 10 residues. Trimming cost V 4 bases and J 10 bases, with 8 bases left between them. The CDR3 DNA reads TGCAGCGTTGCCATTAGGGAGCAGTTCTTC. Translation: CSVAIREQFF.

CDR3 in amino acids: CASSYLLNEQFF. The DNA of the CDR3 is TGTGCCAGCAGCTACCTTTTGAATGAGCAGTTCTTC. The V and J genes are TRBV7-6 and TRBJ2-1; D remains ambiguous. The V and J ends lost 4 bases and 7 bases respectively, with 8 bases between them. CDR1 and CDR2 from the germline V gene are SGHVS and FNYEAQ. The CDR3 is 12 amino acids. Supplemented by reference TRBV7-6 and TRBJ2-1, the full variable domain reads GAGVSQSPRYKVTKRGQDVALRCDPISGHVSLYWYRQALGQGPEFLTYFNYEAQQDKSGLPNDRFSAERPEGSISTLTIQRTEQRDSAMYRCASSYLLNEQFFGPGTRLTVL.

The rearrangement uses TRBV6-1 and TRBJ1-1; 7 bases fit TRBD1. V lost 5 bases and J lost 4; bases outside the gene matches: 4. The CDR3 totals 13 residues. Per germline, CDR1 MNHNS and CDR2 SASEGT. The CDR3 is CASSPGGTTEAFF. The CDR3 DNA is TGTGCCAGCAGTCCAGGGGGGACCACTGAAGCTTTCTTT.

This chain joins TRBV7-6 and TRBJ2-1, with TRBD1 as a possible D gene (5 bases). The CDR3 has 18 residues. V shed 2 bases and J shed 2 bases, with 19 bases lying between them. Germline CDR1 is SGHVS and CDR2 is FNYEAQ. The CDR3 spells CASSLMGEGAPAYNEQFF. The CDR3 coding sequence is TGTGCCAGCAGCTTAATGGGCGAAGGGGCCCCTGCCTACAATGAGCAGTTCTTC. The full variable domain, with the rest looked up from reference TRBV7-6 and TRBJ2-1, is GAGVSQSPRYKVTKRGQDVALRCDPISGHVSLYWYRQALGQGPEFLTYFNYEAQQDKSGLPNDRFSAERPEGSISTLTIQRTEQRDSAMYRCASSLMGEGAPAYNEQFFGPGTRLTVL.

This chain uses TRBV12-5 with TRBJ2-6; D assignment may be TRBD1 or TRBD2 (6 bases each). The CDR3 contains 15 residues. V was clipped by 1 base and J by 4 bases, with 8 bases between them. Germline V gives CDR1 LGHNT, CDR2 FRNRAP. The CDR3 sequence is CASGLGGTGANVLTF. CDR3 bases: TGTGCTAGTGGTTTGGGCGGGACAGGGGCCAACGTCCTGACTTTC.

The chain couples TRBV12-3 or TRBV12-4 to TRBJ2-7; TRBD1 is a possible D gene (6 bases). V was shortened by 3 bases and J by 3 bases, with 9 bases between the two germline ends. The CDR3 runs to 13 residues. The CDR3 DNA reads as TGTGCCAGCAGTTTGGGACACAACTACGAGCAGTACTTC. It specifies CASSLGHNYEQYF.

This clone was found a few times. The V call is TRBV9, the J call TRBJ2-4, with 8 bases fitting TRBD1. The germline CDR1 and CDR2 sequences are SGDLS and YYNGEE. With V trimmed by 4 bases and J by 6 bases, 3 bases remained unmatched. This CDR3 has 13 amino acids. The chain's CDR3 is CASSFGQGNIQYF. The CDR3 coding sequence is TGTGCCAGCAGCTTCGGACAGGGAAACATTCAGTACTTC.

The chain employs TRBV27 and TRBJ2-3, with a weak D call TRBD2 (5 bases). Germline V gives CDR1 MNHEY, CDR2 SMNVEV (reference sequence). The CDR3 spans 15 residues. Trimming pared 2 bases from V and 8 bases from J, leaving 17 bases between. The CDR3 DNA sequence: TGTGCCAGCAGTTTACGTCAGTTGGTCGGAGGTACGCAGTATTTT. Residues: CASSLRQLVGGTQYF.